Presented here are 2 T cell receptor beta chains from one specimen sequenced in a study of blood T cell repertoires in COVID-19. Produced via immunoSEQ multiplex PCR; TCRdb's table is partial and in-frame only. The sample records 210,000 or so clones, approximately 78% being singletons. The sample consisted of peripheral blood. Source of these receptors: a woman aged 80 or older with acute or convalescent COVID-19.

This clone is a singleton in its sample. The V call is TRBV28, the J call TRBJ1-4, with 7 bases that match TRBD1. Germline CDR1 MDHEN, CDR2 SYDVKM. Germline trimming cut 10 bases from V and 7 bases from J; bases unmatched to any gene: 15. This CDR3 is built from 15 residues. The CDR3 nucleotides read TGTGCCATCTCAATTGGACAGGAAGGGGGTGAAAAACTGTTTTTT. It encodes CAISIGQEGGEKLFF.

The chain combines TRBV5-5 with TRBJ1-4, with D perhaps matching TRBD1 (5 bases). The CDR3 is 14 amino acids. Germline loops: CDR1 SGHKS, CDR2 YYEKEE (reference sequence). V was trimmed by 4 bases and J by 8 bases, leaving 15 bases between them. Here the CDR3 reads CASSPWEGREKLFF. The DNA of the CDR3 is TGTGCCAGCAGCCCCTGGGAGGGGAGGGAAAAACTGTTTTTT.